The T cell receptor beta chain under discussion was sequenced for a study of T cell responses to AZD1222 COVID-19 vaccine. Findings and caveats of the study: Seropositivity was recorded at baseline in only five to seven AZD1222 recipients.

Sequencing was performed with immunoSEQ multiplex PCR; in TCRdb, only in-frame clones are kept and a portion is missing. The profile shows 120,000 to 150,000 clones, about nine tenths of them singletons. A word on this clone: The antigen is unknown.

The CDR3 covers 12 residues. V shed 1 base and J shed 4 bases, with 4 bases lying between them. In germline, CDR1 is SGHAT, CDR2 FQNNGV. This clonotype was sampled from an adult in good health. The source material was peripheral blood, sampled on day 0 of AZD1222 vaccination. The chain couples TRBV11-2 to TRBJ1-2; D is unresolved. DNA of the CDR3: TGTGCCAGCAGCTTAGGCGCCTATGGCTACACCTTC. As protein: CASSLGAYGYTF.